Each of the 29 T cell receptor beta chains below was sequenced from the same sample in a study of cytotoxic CD8 clonotypes in ibrutinib-treated CLL. Only in-frame clones appear in the TCRdb table, and some are missing; sequencing was by immunoSEQ multiplex PCR. Here the sample spans roughly 220,000 clones, 79% being singletons. The material was PBMCs, obtained after 12 months of ibrutinib treatment. These receptors all come from a human donor with chronic lymphocytic leukemia.

The gene calls are TRBV9 and TRBJ2-5; TRBD2 agrees at 11 bases. V trimming: 0 bases; J trimming: 5 bases; junction bases outside the gene matches: 3. The germline gives CDR1 SGDLS, CDR2 YYNGEE. The CDR3 extends over 15 amino acids. The CDR3 here is CASSVESSGRETQYF. The CDR3 DNA sequence: TGTGCCAGCAGCGTAGAGTCTAGCGGGAGGGAGACCCAGTACTTC.

The chain links TRBV28 to TRBJ2-7, with 9 bases that match TRBD2. The germline V gene encodes CDR1 MDHEN and CDR2 SYDVKM. The junction had 7 bases not matched to a gene; V was cut back by 6 bases and J by 10 bases. The CDR3 has 12 amino acids. CDR3 sequence reads: CASSRSSGIQYF. DNA of the CDR3: TGTGCCAGCAGCCGCTCTAGCGGGATTCAGTACTTC.

The chain is built from TRBV19 and TRBJ1-1, with D possibly TRBD1 on 5 matching bases. This CDR3 has 14 residues. Germline loops: CDR1 LNHDA, CDR2 SQIVND (reference sequence). V gave up 2 bases and J gave up 3 bases, with 10 bases separating them. CDR3 in amino acids: CASSILQGYTEAFF. The CDR3, as DNA: TGTGCCAGTAGTATATTGCAGGGATACACTGAAGCTTTCTTT.

This chain joins TRBV7-9 and TRBJ2-2; 8 bases fit TRBD1. Per germline, CDR1 SEHNR and CDR2 FQNEAQ (reference sequence). The CDR3 totals 16 residues. The junction had 9 bases not matched to a gene; V was cut back by 5 bases and J by 4 bases. This CDR3 is CASSPRTGRSTGELFF. DNA of the CDR3: TGTGCCAGCAGCCCCCGGACAGGGAGATCCACCGGGGAGCTGTTTTTT.

This clone was detected only a few times. This same CDR3 is encoded by further DNA sequences in the sample. This rearrangement joins TRBV9 to TRBJ1-5; TRBD1 agrees at 8 bases. V lost 0 bases, J lost 4 bases, and 0 bases stayed unmatched. CDR3 length equals 14 residues. Germline values: CDR1 SGDLS, CDR2 YYNGEE. CDR3 in amino acids: CASSVGQGNQPQHF. The CDR3 DNA follows: TGTGCCAGCAGCGTAGGACAGGGGAATCAGCCCCAGCATTTT.

The chain uses TRBV29-1 and TRBJ2-1, with D perhaps TRBD2 (6 bases). The CDR3 spans 12 residues. CDR1 is SQVTM, CDR2 ANQGSEA, per germline. Trimming cost V 6 bases and J 7 bases, with 13 bases left between them. This CDR3 reads CSVVRERNEQFF. The CDR3 DNA follows: TGCAGCGTAGTCCGGGAGCGAAATGAGCAGTTCTTC.

The chain carries TRBV28 and TRBJ2-3, with D hard to call. Germline V lookup: CDR1 MDHEN, CDR2 SYDVKM. This CDR3 contains 11 residues. V gave up 6 bases and J gave up 8 bases, with 9 bases separating them. CDR3 sequence: CASSSPATQYF. The CDR3 DNA is TGTGCCAGCAGCTCCCCAGCTACGCAGTATTTT.

This chain links TRBV13 with TRBJ2-4; D is perhaps TRBD1 or TRBD2 (7 bases each). CDR1 PRHDT and CDR2 FYEKMQ come from the germline V gene (reference sequence). The CDR3 sequence is 16 residues long. V lost 5 bases to trimming and J lost 6 bases, with 20 bases between them. The CDR3 region has the DNA TGTGCCAGCAGCCCTAGTCCCTCCAGGGGGGGAAACATTCAGTACTTC. Protein: CASSPSPSRGGNIQYF.

This chain links TRBV5-4 with TRBJ2-5; no firm D call. The CDR3 has 13 residues. Germline V gene data show CDR1 as SGHNT and CDR2 as YYREEE (reference sequence). V was clipped by 0 bases and J by 1 base, with 4 bases between them. Here the CDR3 reads CASSLVSQETQYF. The CDR3 DNA reads as TGTGCCAGCAGCTTGGTCAGCCAAGAGACCCAGTACTTC. Full variable domain (outside the CDR3, taken from reference TRBV5-4 and TRBJ2-5): ETGVTQSPTHLIKTRGQQVTLRCSSQSGHNTVSWYQQALGQGPQFIFQYYREEENGRGNFPPRFSGLQFPNYSSELNVNALELDDSALYLCASSLVSQETQYFGPGTRLLVL.

The chain employs TRBV7-9 and TRBJ1-1; a weak D match, TRBD1 (6 bases). Germline values: CDR1 SEHNR, CDR2 FQNEAQ (reference sequence). The V end lost 4 bases, the J end lost 5 bases, and 11 bases lay between the germline ends. The CDR3 sequence is 13 residues long. The CDR3 protein is CASSSGAGTEAFF. The DNA for the CDR3 is TGTGCCAGCAGCTCGGGGGCAGGTACTGAAGCTTTCTTT.

The rearrangement uses TRBV9 and TRBJ1-1; no definite D call. Trimming removed 2 bases at V and 5 bases at J, with 10 bases between. Germline CDR1 reads SGDLS; CDR2 reads YYNGEE. The CDR3 extends over 13 amino acids. The CDR3 nucleotides are TGTGCCAGCAGCGTGGCTTATGGAACTGAAGCTTTCTTT. Translation: CASSVAYGTEAFF.

This chain connects TRBV18 to TRBJ1-1; 12 bases match TRBD1. The CDR3 has 19 residues. With 3 bases clipped from V and 5 bases from J, the junction kept 16 bases outside the gene matches. Germline CDR1 KGHSH, CDR2 LQKENI. CDR3 nucleotide sequence: TGTGCCAGCTCACCCCAAACTTGGGGGGGGACAGGGGGCAATACTGAAGCTTTCTTT. This codes for CASSPQTWGGTGGNTEAFF. Drawing the rest from reference TRBV18 and TRBJ1-1, the complete variable domain is NAGVMQNPRHLVRRRGQEARLRCSPMKGHSHVYWYRQLPEEGLKFMVYLQKENIIDESGMPKERFSAEFPKEGPSILRIQQVVRGDSAAYFCASSPQTWGGTGGNTEAFFGQGTRLTVV.

The chain combines TRBV5-6 with TRBJ2-4; unclear D gene. Trimming pared 4 bases from V and 0 bases from J, leaving 11 bases between. Germline lookup yields CDR1 SGHDT and CDR2 YYEEEE. The CDR3 runs to 15 residues. CDR3 bases: TGTGCCAGCAGCCCCAAACGGAGAGCCAAAAACATTCAGTACTTC. Translating it yields CASSPKRRAKNIQYF.

The rearrangement uses TRBV2 and TRBJ2-5; 10 bases are shared with TRBD2. Germline V gives CDR1 SNHLY, CDR2 FYNNEI. Trimming cost V 6 bases and J 4 bases; bases outside gene matches: 11. The CDR3 spans 16 residues. The CDR3 loop reads CASRGTAGGRRETQYF. In DNA form, the CDR3 reads TGTGCCAGCAGGGGCACAGCGGGGGGGAGGAGAGAGACCCAGTACTTC. The entire variable domain, with the rest obtained from reference TRBV2 and TRBJ2-5, is as follows: EPEVTQTPSHQVTQMGQEVILRCVPISNHLYFYWYRQILGQKVEFLVSFYNNEISEKSEIFDDQFSVERPDGSNFTLKIRSTKLEDSAMYFCASRGTAGGRRETQYFGPGTRLLVL.

This chain connects TRBV2 to TRBJ2-7, with D possibly matching TRBD1 (6 bases). The CDR3 has 12 residues. The germline CDR1 and CDR2 sequences are SNHLY and FYNNEI. V lost 9 bases, J lost 5 bases, and 14 bases lay in between. In DNA, the CDR3 is TGTGCCAGACAGGGCCCACAGGACGAGCAGTACTTC. Protein sequence: CARQGPQDEQYF.

The chain recombines TRBV2 with TRBJ2-5; 13 nucleotides match TRBD2. The J segment lost 0 bases and the V segment lost 6 bases, leaving 1 base of the junction unmatched. CDR1 and CDR2 from the germline V gene are SNHLY and FYNNEI. The length of the CDR3 is 15 residues. CDR3 DNA sequence: TGTGCCAGCAGCGGACTAGCGGGGGACCAAGAGACCCAGTACTTC. It is translated as CASSGLAGDQETQYF.

The rearrangement links TRBV19 to TRBJ1-5; perhaps TRBD1 as D (5 bases). CDR3 length: 15 residues. Deletions cut 7 bases from V and 1 base from J, with 14 bases between. Germline-derived CDR1 and CDR2 are LNHDA and SQIVND (reference sequence). The CDR3, as DNA: TGTGCCAGTAAGATTCAGACAGCAAGCAATCAGCCCCAGCATTTT. Its translation is CASKIQTASNQPQHF.

The chain carries TRBV5-1 and TRBJ1-3; 9 bases are a match to TRBD1. The CDR3 runs to 14 residues. Germline CDR1 and CDR2: SGHRS and YFSETQ. V gave up 3 bases and J gave up 7 bases; unmatched junction bases: 5. The CDR3 is CASSWGQGLNTIYF. CDR3 DNA: TGCGCCAGCAGCTGGGGACAGGGACTGAACACCATATATTTT.

This clone appeared a few times. The chain employs TRBV15 and TRBJ2-5; 9 nucleotides line up with TRBD2. Trimming took 0 bases from V and 5 from J; bases not matched to a gene: 4. The V gene's germline CDR1 is LNHNV and CDR2 YYDKDF (reference sequence). The CDR3 loop spans 15 amino acids. The CDR3 protein is CATSREAGGGETQYF. CDR3 coding DNA: TGTGCCACCAGCAGAGAAGCGGGAGGAGGGGAGACCCAGTACTTC. Looking up the rest from reference TRBV15 and TRBJ2-5 gives the full variable domain: DAMVIQNPRYQVTQFGKPVTLSCSQTLNHNVMYWYQQKSSQAPKLLFHYYDKDFNNEADTPDNFQSRRPNTSFCFLDIRSPGLGDTAMYLCATSREAGGGETQYFGPGTRLLVL.

The chain employs TRBV6-1 and TRBJ2-7, with TRBD1 matching over 9 bases. With V trimmed by 2 bases and J by 6 bases, 8 bases remained unmatched. CDR1 is MNHNS, CDR2 SASEGT, per germline. The CDR3 has 15 amino acids. The CDR3 spells CASSELTGGSREQYF. The CDR3 coding sequence is TGTGCCAGCAGTGAATTGACAGGGGGAAGTCGCGAGCAGTACTTC.

Regarding this clone: Additional DNA sequences in this sample encode the identical CDR3. The chain carries TRBV14 and TRBJ2-7; D gene ambiguous. The CDR3 has 11 amino acids. The V end lost 2 bases, the J end lost 3 bases, and 2 bases lay between the germline ends. Germline V CDR1 and CDR2: SGHDN, FVKESK. Here the CDR3 reads CASSQSYEQYF. In nucleotides, the CDR3 is TGTGCCAGCAGCCAAAGCTACGAGCAGTACTTC.

V gene TRBV5-1 combines with J gene TRBJ1-2, with D tentatively TRBD1 (5 bases). The CDR3 length is 15 residues. The V end lost 0 bases, the J end lost 0 bases, and 9 bases lay between the germline ends. Per the germline V gene, CDR1 is SGHRS and CDR2 is YFSETQ. The CDR3 loop reads CASSLEGAPNYGYTF. CDR3 sequence (DNA): TGCGCCAGCAGCTTGGAAGGGGCACCTAACTATGGCTACACCTTC.

V usage is TRBV15 and J usage is TRBJ2-7, with D hard to call. CDR1 LNHNV and CDR2 YYDKDF come from the germline V gene (reference sequence). This CDR3 has 14 amino acids. Deletions cut 1 base from V and 5 bases from J, with 12 bases between. Here the CDR3 reads CATSRAGPANEQYF. The CDR3 DNA follows: TGTGCCACCAGCAGAGCCGGACCGGCCAACGAGCAGTACTTC.

The chain is built from TRBV6-5 and TRBJ1-6; D ambiguous. From germline, CDR1 is MNHEY and CDR2 SVGAGI. This CDR3 contains 13 residues. The V gene lost 7 bases and the J gene lost 7 bases, with 11 bases spanning the gap. This CDR3 reads CASNDAGNSPLHF. In DNA, the CDR3 is TGTGCCAGCAACGACGCGGGGAATTCACCCCTCCACTTT.

This clone came up once. This chain links TRBV7-2 with TRBJ2-7; 8 nucleotides agree with TRBD1. This CDR3 has 14 residues. Losses at the gene ends were 5 bases for V and 1 base for J; bases not matched to a gene: 4. From germline, CDR1 is SGHTA and CDR2 FQGNSA. In DNA form, the CDR3 reads TGTGCCAGCAGCCGGACAGGGACTTCCTACGAGCAGTACTTC. This translates into CASSRTGTSYEQYF. Based on the CDR3 plus reference TRBV7-2 and TRBJ2-7, the full variable domain is GAGVSQSPSNKVTEKGKDVELRCDPISGHTALYWYRQSLGQGLEFLIYFQGNSAPDKSGLPSDRFSAERTGGSVSTLTIQRTQQEDSAVYLCASSRTGTSYEQYFGPGTRLTVT.

This chain links TRBV4-2 with TRBJ2-1; no firm D call. V was trimmed by 1 base and J by 8 bases, leaving 15 bases between them. The V gene's germline CDR1 is LGHNA and CDR2 YNFKEQ. This CDR3 comprises 15 residues. CDR3 in DNA: TGTGCCAGCAGCCAAGGGCGTGGCGGCGGCTATGAGCAGTTCTTC. Residues: CASSQGRGGGYEQFF.

The table lists this clone with a count of one. This chain uses TRBV4-1 with TRBJ2-3, with TRBD2 as a possible D gene (6 bases). Trimming shortened V by 4 bases and J by 2 bases, and 13 bases separated the two germline ends. Germline V gene sequence: CDR1 MGHRA, CDR2 YSYEKL. The CDR3 is 15 amino acids. The CDR3 sequence: CASSPRGGTTDTQYF. The CDR3, as DNA: TGCGCCAGCAGCCCCCGGGGAGGTACCACAGATACGCAGTATTTT.

DNA of the CDR3: TGTGCCAGCAGACCCAGGTTAGGCCCGCCCTACTTC. Translated: CASRPRLGPPYF. V is TRBV28 and J is TRBJ2-7; D is undetermined. CDR3 length equals 12 residues. Germline CDR1 reads MDHEN; CDR2 reads SYDVKM. Between the trimmed V and J ends, which lost 6 bases and 13 bases, there was a span of 19 bases. Supplemented by reference TRBV28 and TRBJ2-7, the full variable domain reads DVKVTQSSRYLVKRTGEKVFLECVQDMDHENMFWYRQDPGLGLRLIYFSYDVKMKEKGDIPEGYSVSREKKERFSLILESASTNQTSMYLCASRPRLGPPYFGPGTRLTVT.

This CDR3 is CASSVGQGSYEQYF. For the CDR3, the DNA is TGTGCCAGCAGTGTAGGACAGGGAAGCTACGAGCAGTACTTC. The chain couples TRBV28 to TRBJ2-7, with 8 positions matching TRBD1. The CDR3 contains 14 residues. The junction had 6 bases not matched to a gene; V was cut back by 5 bases and J by 3 bases. Per germline, CDR1 MDHEN and CDR2 SYDVKM.